This T cell receptor beta chain originates from a study of cytomegalovirus exposure and HLA in healthy donors. Overall study context: A prior analysis found roughly 100 million unique TCR beta sequences from around 200 million T cells. Tens of millions of unique TCRs from HLA-typed donors made up an early data release.

Points from the study as a whole: Some V segments, including TRBV6-2 and TRBV6-3, were excluded as indistinguishable.

Regarding this clone: Its antigen remains unidentified.

The CDR3 has 14 amino acids. V shed 5 bases and J 1 base; nucleotides not matched to a gene: 4. Per the germline V gene, CDR1 is SEHNR and CDR2 is FQNEAQ (reference sequence). The PCR employed 60 Vbeta primers together with 13 Jbeta primers. Repertoires were generated with immunoSEQ multiplex PCR, while TCRdb's copy carries only in-frame clones and drops some. There are about 59,000 clones in the sample; approximately 75% occur only once, and 6.5% to 8.5% lies in the top ten. V usage is TRBV7-9 and J usage is TRBJ1-1; 7 nucleotides match TRBD1. Specimen: PBMCs. This TCR was recovered from a man aged 25 to 40 in good health and CMV-seropositive. DNA of the CDR3: TGTGCCAGCAGCGTACAGGGGAGGAACACTGAAGCTTTCTTT. It translates to CASSVQGRNTEAFF. The variable domain in full, with the rest retrieved from reference TRBV7-9 and TRBJ1-1, is DTGVSQNPRHKITKRGQNVTFRCDPISEHNRLYWYRQTLGQGPEFLTYFQNEAQLEKSRLLSDRFSAERPKGSFSTLEIQRTEQGDSAMYLCASSVQGRNTEAFFGQGTRLTVV.